This TCR beta chain was sequenced during a study of beta chain features in type 1 diabetes. Findings and caveats of the study: Sequencing used cDNA, and cells with high TCR expression could therefore be over-represented. Shortening of TCRB CDR3s, moderate but significant, appeared in all four CD4+ subsets of Type 1 diabetes patients.

The single heparinised draw taken from each donor contained around 120 mL of blood on average. Each population that was sorted was more than 98% pure. CDR1 is KGHSH and CDR2 is LQKENI in the germline V gene. CDR3 length: 14 amino acids. V lost 2 bases to trimming and J lost 0 bases, with 5 bases between them. This clone was picked up a small number of times. Its antigen is currently unknown. Expressed TCRB transcripts were sequenced because the isolated RNA had all been reverse transcribed beforehand. For naive, central memory and regulatory T cell samples, reads averaged around 3.8 million. Sequenced by immunoSEQ multiplex PCR; TCRdb stores in-frame clones only, minus some. The table records around 160,000 clones, 7% to 9.5% of them present only once.

The TCR comes from a woman in her 30s with type 1 diabetes. V and J are TRBV18 and TRBJ1-5, with D unclear. The specimen was central memory CD4+ T cells from blood. Written as DNA, the CDR3 is TGTGCCAGCTCACCAGCACTTAGCAATCAGCCCCAGCATTTT. It yields the protein CASSPALSNQPQHF.